This T cell receptor (beta chain) was recorded in a study of shared clonotypes between healthy human individuals. The wider study: Donors, aged 18 to 49, were a couple of women and three men. Per-donor plates numbered three CD4 naive, three CD4 memory, two CD8 naive and one CD8 memory.

The CDR3 consists of 14 residues. Germline CDR1 SGHDN, CDR2 FVKESK. The V end lost 4 bases, the J end lost 4 bases, and 10 bases lay between the germline ends. CD45RO-negative CD8 cells positively selected for CCR7 made up the naive population, which excluded terminally differentiated effector memory CD45RA+ cells. Around 200 ng DNA, around 30,000 T cell genomes, went into each sorted-subset replicate PCR. Profiled with immunoSEQ multiplex PCR; TCRdb holds only in-frame clones, not every one. The sample has around 2,000,000 clones, just under 95% seen once; the top ten hold 0.85% to 1.2%. This receptor was obtained from a man younger than 30 in good health. The source material was naive CD8+ T cells sorted from blood. V gene TRBV14 combines with J gene TRBJ2-2; a weak D match, TRBD1 (5 bases). Written as DNA, the CDR3 is TGTGCCAGCAGCCGTCATCAGGGCACCGGGGAGCTGTTTTTT. Its translation is CASSRHQGTGELFF.